The 20 T cell receptor beta chains given below trace back to one sample, sequenced in a study of response to subunit inactivated influenza vaccine. TCRdb called the RT-PCR reads again in MiXCR, with one record for every CDR3 protein. This sample has 540,000 or so distinct CDR3 sequences, with over 10% found just once. This specimen consisted of PBMCs from blood, obtained 45 days after vaccination. The receptors here all came from a man aged 50-59 years who received an inactivated influenza vaccine.

This clonotype came up a few times. The chain couples TRBV20-1 to TRBJ2-4; 9 positions match TRBD1. The CDR3 runs 14 residues. With 6 bases clipped from V and 4 bases from J, the junction kept 7 bases outside the gene matches. Per germline, CDR1 DFQATT and CDR2 SNEGSKA (reference sequence). The CDR3, as DNA: TGCAGTGCCAAGACCGGGACAGGGAAAAACATTCAGTACTTC. Translating it yields CSAKTGTGKNIQYF.

CDR3 coding DNA: TGTGCCAGATCGGCTGGACATGAGCAGTTCTTC. Its translation: CARSAGHEQFF. The chain has TRBV7-9 and TRBJ2-1, with D uncertain. The V gene lost 9 bases and the J gene lost 8 bases, with 11 bases spanning the gap. CDR3 length: 11 amino acids. Germline CDR1 SEHNR, CDR2 FQNEAQ (reference sequence).

This clonotype was counted only a few times. The chain recombines TRBV12-3 or TRBV12-4 with TRBJ2-7; 13 bases match TRBD2. Trimming at V came to 6 bases and at J to 6 bases, leaving 5 bases not matched to a gene. This CDR3 is built from 14 residues. CDR3 DNA sequence: TGTGCCAGCAGACTAGCGGGAGGGCCTGGCGAGCAGTACTTC. Translated, it gives CASRLAGGPGEQYF.

The V and J genes are TRBV20-1 and TRBJ1-5; D perhaps matches TRBD1 (5 bases). This CDR3 spans 16 amino acids. Per germline, CDR1 DFQATT and CDR2 SNEGSKA (reference sequence). Trimming cost V 4 bases and J 0 bases, with 16 bases left between them. This CDR3 is CSAMFRGSSSNQPQHF. The CDR3 DNA reads TGCAGTGCTATGTTCCGGGGGTCGTCTAGCAATCAGCCCCAGCATTTT.

This clonotype was observed a few times. The CDR3 DNA reads TGTGCCAGCAGTCAGGCTAGCAATAGCAATCAGCCCCAGCATTTT. Encoded protein: CASSQASNSNQPQHF. The chain uses TRBV3-1 and TRBJ1-5; D gene ambiguous. V was shortened by 6 bases and J by 0 bases, with 12 bases between the two germline ends. Germline V gives CDR1 LGHDT, CDR2 YNNKEL (reference sequence). The CDR3 has 15 amino acids. Drawing the rest from reference TRBV3-1 and TRBJ1-5, the complete variable domain is DTAVSQTPKYLVTQMGNDKSIKCEQNLGHDTMYWYKQDSKKFLKIMFSYNNKELIINETVPNRFSPKSPDKAHLNLHINSLELGDSAVYFCASSQASNSNQPQHFGDGTRLSIL.

This clonotype was found a few times. The chain recombines TRBV5-1 with TRBJ2-5; D unresolved. Germline CDR1 and CDR2: SGHRS and YFSETQ. V shed 6 bases and J shed 1 base, with 13 bases lying between them. The length of the CDR3 is 14 residues. Here the CDR3 reads CASTPSGVQETQYF. DNA for the CDR3: TGCGCCAGCACCCCTTCTGGGGTCCAAGAGACCCAGTACTTC.

This clonotype was seen more than once but under ten times. J is TRBJ1-2 and V is TRBV10-3; D remains unclear. Germline CDR1 reads ENHRY; CDR2 reads SYGVKD. V was clipped by 0 bases and J by 4 bases, with 12 bases between them. The length of the CDR3 is 15 residues. The CDR3 loop reads CAISESGSPVYGYTF. The CDR3 nucleotides are TGTGCCATCAGTGAGTCTGGGAGCCCCGTCTATGGCTACACCTTC.

As regards this clonotype: A clone one base away is much larger, so this may be a read error. The chain couples TRBV5-1 to TRBJ2-7; the D gene is possibly TRBD2 (7 bases). Germline lookup yields CDR1 SGHRS and CDR2 YFSETQ. This CDR3 comprises 15 residues. Written as DNA, the CDR3 is TGCGCCACCAGCTTGGCCGGGGGGACACCTCTCGAGCAGTACTTC. Translating gives CATSLAGGTPLEQYF.

Details on this clonotype: One end of the junction fails to match germline, which may point to a read error. The CDR3 here is CARSLGTSGGNEQFF. Written as DNA, the CDR3 is TGCGCCAGAAGCTTGGGGACTAGCGGGGGCAATGAGCAGTTCTTC. The chain has TRBV5-1 and TRBJ2-1, with 14 nucleotides matching TRBD2. Germline values: CDR1 SGHRS, CDR2 YFSETQ. The CDR3 loop spans 15 amino acids.

This clonotype was counted only a few times. The V and J genes are TRBV4-3 and TRBJ2-7, with a tentative D call TRBD2 (6 bases). The V and J ends lost 0 bases and 3 bases respectively, with 18 bases between them. The CDR3 runs 17 residues. Germline V gene lookup returns CDR1 LGHNA and CDR2 YSLEER. CDR3 coding DNA: TGCGCCAGCAGCCAAGATCGGAGGGCGCACCGACACTACGAGCAGTACTTC. Amino acids: CASSQDRRAHRHYEQYF.

J is TRBJ2-3 and V is TRBV6-5, with 7 bases lining up with TRBD1. Germline CDR1 MNHEY, CDR2 SVGAGI. V was pared by 3 bases and J by 3 bases, with 3 bases of the junction left unmatched. This CDR3 has 14 amino acids. The CDR3 nucleotides read TGTGCCAGCAGTTATGGCAGGGGGACAGATACGCAGTATTTT. This sequence encodes CASSYGRGTDTQYF.

The gene calls are TRBV4-2 and TRBJ2-7; TRBD2 matches at 12 bases. CDR1 LGHNA and CDR2 YNFKEQ come from the germline V gene. The junction had 8 bases not matched to a gene; V was cut back by 3 bases and J by 5 bases. This CDR3 is 16 amino acids long. CDR3 in amino acids: CASSQRTSGVLHEQYF. For the CDR3, the DNA is TGTGCCAGCAGCCAGAGGACTAGCGGGGTGCTCCACGAGCAGTACTTC.

This chain connects TRBV15 to TRBJ2-2, with D unclear. CDR1 is LNHNV and CDR2 is YYDKDF in the germline V gene (reference sequence). The CDR3 runs 14 residues. V lost 3 bases and J 7 bases, leaving 12 bases between the germline ends. Written as DNA, the CDR3 is TGTGCCACCAGCAGCCAAAGGGTCGTCGGGGAGCTGTTTTTT. Its translation: CATSSQRVVGELFF.

The chain has TRBV29-1 and TRBJ2-1; possibly TRBD1 for D (7 bases). Germline loops: CDR1 SQVTM, CDR2 ANQGSEA. Trimming shortened V by 8 bases and J by 1 base, and 21 bases separated the two germline ends. The CDR3 is made up of 16 amino acids. The CDR3 coding sequence is TGCAGCACCAAGGAGGGGGCCTACTCTTCCTACAATGAGCAGTTCTTC. This encodes CSTKEGAYSSYNEQFF.

This clonotype was seen a handful of times. The chain is built from TRBV5-1 and TRBJ2-1; D remains unclear. This CDR3 contains 14 residues. V shed 3 bases and J shed 6 bases, with 13 bases lying between them. Germline V gene data show CDR1 as SGHRS and CDR2 as YFSETQ. CDR3 residues: CASSSGPAPNEQFF. CDR3 DNA: TGCGCCAGCAGCTCTGGACCAGCACCCAATGAGCAGTTCTTC.

This clonotype occurred many times. The chain employs TRBV20-1 and TRBJ1-2; no reliable D call. V lost 3 bases and J 8 bases, leaving 19 bases between the germline ends. Germline CDR1 reads DFQATT; CDR2 reads SNEGSKA (reference sequence). This CDR3 contains 14 residues. The CDR3 protein is CSASSSDYARGYTF. CDR3 in DNA: TGCAGTGCTAGCTCCTCAGACTACGCAAGGGGCTACACCTTC.

This clonotype was recorded a few times. This CDR3 is CASSLGFTTNEKLFF. CDR3 DNA sequence: TGCGCCAGCAGCTTGGGTTTCACAACTAATGAAAAACTGTTTTTT. The chain joins TRBV5-1 to TRBJ1-4; D is uncertain. This CDR3 spans 15 amino acids. V was trimmed by 0 bases and J by 0 bases, leaving 6 bases between them. Looked up from germline, CDR1 is SGHRS and CDR2 is YFSETQ.

The table lists this clonotype with a few counts. The CDR3: CSATTGGGRMETQYF. The CDR3, as DNA: TGCAGTGCTACCACAGGGGGGGGCCGTATGGAGACCCAGTACTTC. The V call is TRBV20-1, the J call TRBJ2-5; a possible D gene is TRBD1 (8 bases). The CDR3 loop spans 15 amino acids. V was clipped by 4 bases and J by 5 bases, with 20 bases between them. Germline lookup yields CDR1 DFQATT and CDR2 SNEGSKA (reference sequence).

The chain recombines TRBV5-5 with TRBJ2-1; 9 bases align to TRBD2. Germline V gene data show CDR1 as SGHKS and CDR2 as YYEKEE (reference sequence). The CDR3 spans 16 residues. V trimming: 7 bases; J trimming: 7 bases; junction bases outside the gene matches: 15. CDR3 in DNA: TGTGCCAGCCAGCCGGGCGGGAGGGCCCCTTCAAATGAGCAGTTCTTC. Translating gives CASQPGGRAPSNEQFF.

This clonotype occurred a few times. The chain uses TRBV7-2 and TRBJ1-1, with 8 positions matching TRBD1. The CDR3 spans 14 residues. Germline CDR1 is SGHTA and CDR2 is FQGNSA. V shed 5 bases, J shed 6 bases, and the junction held 8 bases outside the gene matches. Written as DNA, the CDR3 is TGTGCCAGCAGCACCCGAGCAGGGGGCCCTGAAGCTTTCTTT. It is translated as CASSTRAGGPEAFF.